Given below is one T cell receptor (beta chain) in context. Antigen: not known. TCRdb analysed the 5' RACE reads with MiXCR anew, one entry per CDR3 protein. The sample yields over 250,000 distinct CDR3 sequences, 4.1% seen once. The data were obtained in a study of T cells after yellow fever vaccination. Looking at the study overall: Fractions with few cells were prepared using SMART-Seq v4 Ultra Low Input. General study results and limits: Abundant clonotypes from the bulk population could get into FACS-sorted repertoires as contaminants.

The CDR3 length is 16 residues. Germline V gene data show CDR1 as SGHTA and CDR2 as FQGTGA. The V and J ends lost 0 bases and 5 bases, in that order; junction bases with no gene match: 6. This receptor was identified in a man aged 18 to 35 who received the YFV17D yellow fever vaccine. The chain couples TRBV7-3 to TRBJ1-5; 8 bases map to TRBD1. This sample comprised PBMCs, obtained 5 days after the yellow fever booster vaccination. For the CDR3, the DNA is TGTGCCAGCAGCTTAACGGACAGGGTCTGGGATCAGCCCCAGCATTTT. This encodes CASSLTDRVWDQPQHF.